This TCR beta chain was recovered during a study of blood T cell repertoires in COVID-19. As for the study in general: Samples representing acute and convalescent COVID-19 were sourced from the United States, Italy and Spain.

Germline-derived CDR1 and CDR2 are GTSNPN and SVGIG (reference sequence). The CDR3 extends over 13 amino acids. V was clipped by 4 bases and J by 6 bases; unmatched bases: 5. Generated by immunoSEQ multiplex PCR, the TCRdb table keeps only in-frame clones and is missing some. The table records 340,000 or so clones, roughly 87% of them present only once. The chain joins TRBV30 to TRBJ1-1; 10 bases map to TRBD1. Sequencing was carried out using peripheral blood. The sequence was collected from a man in his fifties or sixties with active or convalescent COVID-19. CDR3 nucleotides: TGTGCCTGGAAGGGACAGGGGATTTCTGAAGCTTTCTTT. This gives the protein CAWKGQGISEAFF.